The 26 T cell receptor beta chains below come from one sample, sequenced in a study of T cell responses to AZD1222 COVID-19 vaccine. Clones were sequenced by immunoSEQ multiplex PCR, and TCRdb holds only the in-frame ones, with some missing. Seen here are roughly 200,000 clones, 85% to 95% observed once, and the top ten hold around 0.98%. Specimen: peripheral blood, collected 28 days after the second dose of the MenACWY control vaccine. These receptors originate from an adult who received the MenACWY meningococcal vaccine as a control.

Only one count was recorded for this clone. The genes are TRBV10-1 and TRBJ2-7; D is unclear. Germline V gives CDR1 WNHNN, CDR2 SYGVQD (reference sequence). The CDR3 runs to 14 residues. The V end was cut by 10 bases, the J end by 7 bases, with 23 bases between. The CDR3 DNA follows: TGCGCCAACCCACCCAAAGACTCCCCGGAGGAGCAGTACTTC. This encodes CANPPKDSPEEQYF.

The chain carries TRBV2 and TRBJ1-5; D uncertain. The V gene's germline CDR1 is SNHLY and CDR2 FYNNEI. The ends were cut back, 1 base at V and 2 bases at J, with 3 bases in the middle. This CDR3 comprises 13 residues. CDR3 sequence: CASSEVGNQPQHF. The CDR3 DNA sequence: TGTGCCAGCAGTGAAGTAGGCAATCAGCCCCAGCATTTT. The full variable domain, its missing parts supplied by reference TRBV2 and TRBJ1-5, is EPEVTQTPSHQVTQMGQEVILRCVPISNHLYFYWYRQILGQKVEFLVSFYNNEISEKSEIFDDQFSVERPDGSNFTLKIRSTKLEDSAMYFCASSEVGNQPQHFGDGTRLSIL.

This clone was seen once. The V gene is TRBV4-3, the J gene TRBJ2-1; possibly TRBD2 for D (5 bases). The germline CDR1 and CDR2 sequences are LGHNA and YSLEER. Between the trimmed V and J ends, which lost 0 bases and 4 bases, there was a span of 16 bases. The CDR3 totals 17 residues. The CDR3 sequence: CASSQEVRAGDYNEQFF. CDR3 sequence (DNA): TGCGCCAGCAGCCAAGAAGTGAGGGCAGGTGATTACAATGAGCAGTTCTTC.

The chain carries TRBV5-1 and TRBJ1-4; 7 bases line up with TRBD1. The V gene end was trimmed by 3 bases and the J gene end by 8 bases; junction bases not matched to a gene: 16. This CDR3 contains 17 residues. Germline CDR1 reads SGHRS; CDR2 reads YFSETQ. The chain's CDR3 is CASSSTGGGAGQEKLFF. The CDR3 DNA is TGCGCCAGCAGCTCCACTGGAGGGGGCGCGGGGCAGGAAAAACTGTTTTTT.

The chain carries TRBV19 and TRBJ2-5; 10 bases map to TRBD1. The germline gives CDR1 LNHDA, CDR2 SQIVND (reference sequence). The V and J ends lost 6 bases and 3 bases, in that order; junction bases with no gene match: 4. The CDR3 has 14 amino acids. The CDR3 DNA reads TGTGCCAGTAGGAGACAGGGGGCGAAAGAGACCCAGTACTTC. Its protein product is CASRRQGAKETQYF.

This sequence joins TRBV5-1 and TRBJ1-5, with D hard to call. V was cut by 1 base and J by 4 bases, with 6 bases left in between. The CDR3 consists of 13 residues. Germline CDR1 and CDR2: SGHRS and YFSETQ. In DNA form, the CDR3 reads TGCGCCAGCAGCTTGACCCTTAATCAGCCCCAGCATTTT. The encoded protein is CASSLTLNQPQHF. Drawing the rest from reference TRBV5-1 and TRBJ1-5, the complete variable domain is KAGVTQTPRYLIKTRGQQVTLSCSPISGHRSVSWYQQTPGQGLQFLFEYFSETQRNKGNFPGRFSGRQFSNSRSEMNVSTLELGDSALYLCASSLTLNQPQHFGDGTRLSIL.

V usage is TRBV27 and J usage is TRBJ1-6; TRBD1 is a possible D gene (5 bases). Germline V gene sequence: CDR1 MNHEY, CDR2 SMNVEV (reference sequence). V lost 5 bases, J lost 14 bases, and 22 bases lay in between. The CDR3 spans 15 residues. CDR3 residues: CASSLSGTPNLALHF. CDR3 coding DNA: TGTGCCAGCAGTCTCTCCGGGACCCCCAATTTGGCCCTCCACTTT.

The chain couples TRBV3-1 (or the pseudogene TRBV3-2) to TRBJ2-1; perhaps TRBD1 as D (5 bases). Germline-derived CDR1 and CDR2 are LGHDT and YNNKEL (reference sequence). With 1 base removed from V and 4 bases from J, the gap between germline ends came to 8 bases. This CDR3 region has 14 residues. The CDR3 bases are TGTGCCAGCAGCCAAGGACAGCTATACAATGAGCAGTTCTTC. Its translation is CASSQGQLYNEQFF.

The CDR3 spells CASNKGGLANEKLFF. As DNA, the CDR3 is TGTGCCAGCAATAAGGGGGGGCTGGCTAATGAAAAACTGTTTTTT. V is TRBV7-2 and J is TRBJ1-4; tentatively, D is TRBD1 (6 bases). V dropped 7 bases and J dropped 3 bases, with 15 bases sitting between them. The CDR3 runs to 15 residues. Germline V gives CDR1 SGHTA, CDR2 FQGNSA.

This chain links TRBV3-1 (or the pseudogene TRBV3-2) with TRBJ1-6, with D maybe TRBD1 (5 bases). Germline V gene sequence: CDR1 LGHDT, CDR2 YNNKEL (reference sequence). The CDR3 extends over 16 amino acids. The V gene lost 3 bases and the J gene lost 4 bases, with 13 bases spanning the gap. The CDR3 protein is CASSHGGGTYNSPLHF. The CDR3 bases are TGTGCCAGCAGCCATGGTGGTGGGACGTATAATTCACCCCTCCACTTT.

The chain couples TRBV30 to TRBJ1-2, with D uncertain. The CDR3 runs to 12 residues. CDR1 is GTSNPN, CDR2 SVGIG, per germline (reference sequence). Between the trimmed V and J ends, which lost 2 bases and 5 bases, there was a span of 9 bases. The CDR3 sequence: CAWSSGSYGYTF. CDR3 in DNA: TGTGCCTGGAGTTCAGGCAGTTATGGCTACACCTTC.

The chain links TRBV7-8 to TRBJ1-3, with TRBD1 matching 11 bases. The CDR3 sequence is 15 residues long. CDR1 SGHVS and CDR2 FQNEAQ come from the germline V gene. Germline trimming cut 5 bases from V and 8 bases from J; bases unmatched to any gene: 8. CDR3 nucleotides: TGTGCCAGCAGCCGAGGGACAGGGGGTCTAGACACCATATATTTT. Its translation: CASSRGTGGLDTIYF.

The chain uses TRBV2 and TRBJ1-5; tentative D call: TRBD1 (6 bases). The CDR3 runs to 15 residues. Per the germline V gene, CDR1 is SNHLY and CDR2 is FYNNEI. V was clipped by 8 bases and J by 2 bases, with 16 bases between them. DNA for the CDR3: TGTGCCAGCGATAAACAGGGCAGGCGCAATCAGCCCCAGCATTTT. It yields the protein CASDKQGRRNQPQHF. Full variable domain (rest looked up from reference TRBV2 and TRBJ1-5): EPEVTQTPSHQVTQMGQEVILRCVPISNHLYFYWYRQILGQKVEFLVSFYNNEISEKSEIFDDQFSVERPDGSNFTLKIRSTKLEDSAMYFCASDKQGRRNQPQHFGDGTRLSIL.

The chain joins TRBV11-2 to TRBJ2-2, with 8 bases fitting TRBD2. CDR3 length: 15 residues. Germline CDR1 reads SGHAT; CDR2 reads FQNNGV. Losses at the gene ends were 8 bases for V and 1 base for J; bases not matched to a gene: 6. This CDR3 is CASFGRGGNTGELFF. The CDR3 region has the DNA TGTGCCAGCTTCGGACGGGGGGGGAACACCGGGGAGCTGTTTTTT. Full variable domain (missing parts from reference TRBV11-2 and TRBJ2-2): EAGVAQSPRYKIIEKRQSVAFWCNPISGHATLYWYQQILGQGPKLLIQFQNNGVVDDSQLPKDRFSAERLKGVDSTLKIQPAKLEDSAVYLCASFGRGGNTGELFFGEGSRLTVL.

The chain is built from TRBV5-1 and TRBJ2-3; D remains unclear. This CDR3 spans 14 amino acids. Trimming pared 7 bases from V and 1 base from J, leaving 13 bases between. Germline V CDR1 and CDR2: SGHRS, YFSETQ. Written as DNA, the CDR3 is TGCGCCAGCGCGGCCGCACTGGGCACAGATACGCAGTATTTT. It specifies CASAAALGTDTQYF.

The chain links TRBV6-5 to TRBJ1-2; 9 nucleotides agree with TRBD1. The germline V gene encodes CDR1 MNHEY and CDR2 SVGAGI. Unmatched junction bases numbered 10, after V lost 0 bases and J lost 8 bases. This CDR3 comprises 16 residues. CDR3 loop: CASSYSWPGTGYGYTF. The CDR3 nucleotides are TGTGCCAGCAGTTACTCCTGGCCAGGGACAGGGTACGGCTACACCTTC.

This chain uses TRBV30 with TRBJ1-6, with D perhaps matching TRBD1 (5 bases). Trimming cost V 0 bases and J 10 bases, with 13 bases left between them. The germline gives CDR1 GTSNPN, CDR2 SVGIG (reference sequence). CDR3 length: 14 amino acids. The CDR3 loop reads CAWSVSQGGSPLHF. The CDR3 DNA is TGTGCCTGGAGTGTATCCCAGGGAGGGTCACCCCTCCACTTT.

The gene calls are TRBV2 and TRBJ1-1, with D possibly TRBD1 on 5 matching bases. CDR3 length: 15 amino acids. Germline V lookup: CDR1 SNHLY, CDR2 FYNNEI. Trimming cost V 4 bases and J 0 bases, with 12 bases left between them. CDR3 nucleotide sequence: TGTGCCAGCAGTGTTCTGGGGGTAATGAACACTGAAGCTTTCTTT. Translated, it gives CASSVLGVMNTEAFF.

The DNA for the CDR3 is TGTGCCAGCAGCCACAATGAGCAGTTCTTC. It encodes CASSHNEQFF. V and J are TRBV28 and TRBJ2-1; D is uncertain. The CDR3 is 10 residues long. The germline V and J ends were trimmed by 6 bases and 5 bases, with 2 bases remaining between them. CDR1 and CDR2 from the germline V gene are MDHEN and SYDVKM.

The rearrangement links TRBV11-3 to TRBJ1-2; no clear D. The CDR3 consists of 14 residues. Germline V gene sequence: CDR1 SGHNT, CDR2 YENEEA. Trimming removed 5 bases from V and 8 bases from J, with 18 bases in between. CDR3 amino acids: CASSPLRCSSGYTF. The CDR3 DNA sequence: TGTGCCAGCAGCCCGCTTCGGTGCTCCTCCGGCTACACCTTC.

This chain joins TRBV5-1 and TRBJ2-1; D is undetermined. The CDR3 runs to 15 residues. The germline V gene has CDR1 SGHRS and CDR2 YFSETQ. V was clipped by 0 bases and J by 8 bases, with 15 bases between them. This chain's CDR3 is CASSLDSPSADEQFF. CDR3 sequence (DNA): TGCGCCAGCAGCTTGGACAGTCCGTCGGCGGATGAGCAGTTCTTC.

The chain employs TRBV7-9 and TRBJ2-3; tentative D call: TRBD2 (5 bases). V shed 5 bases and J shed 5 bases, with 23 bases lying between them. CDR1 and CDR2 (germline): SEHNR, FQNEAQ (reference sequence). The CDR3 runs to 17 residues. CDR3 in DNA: TGTGCCAGCAGCAAAATAAGGTCGGCAGCCCGGGGAGATACGCAGTATTTT. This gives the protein CASSKIRSAARGDTQYF. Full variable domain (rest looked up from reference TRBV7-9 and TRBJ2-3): DTGVSQNPRHKITKRGQNVTFRCDPISEHNRLYWYRQTLGQGPEFLTYFQNEAQLEKSRLLSDRFSAERPKGSFSTLEIQRTEQGDSAMYLCASSKIRSAARGDTQYFGPGTRLTVL.

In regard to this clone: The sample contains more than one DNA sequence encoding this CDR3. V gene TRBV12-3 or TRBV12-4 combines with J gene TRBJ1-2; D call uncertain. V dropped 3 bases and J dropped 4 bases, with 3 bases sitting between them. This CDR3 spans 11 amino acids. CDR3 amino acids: CASSLGYGYTF. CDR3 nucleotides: TGTGCCAGCAGTTTGGGCTATGGCTACACCTTC.

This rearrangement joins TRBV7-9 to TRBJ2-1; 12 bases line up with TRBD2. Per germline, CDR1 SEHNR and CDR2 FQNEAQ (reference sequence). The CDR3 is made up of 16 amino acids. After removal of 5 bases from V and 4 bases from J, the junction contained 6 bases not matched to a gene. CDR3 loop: CASSPPSGGDYNEQFF. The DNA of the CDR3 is TGTGCCAGCAGCCCGCCTAGCGGGGGGGATTACAATGAGCAGTTCTTC.

Here the CDR3 reads CASSQDWGYGTQYF. In DNA form, the CDR3 reads TGCGCCAGCAGCCAAGATTGGGGGTATGGGACCCAGTACTTC. The J gene is TRBJ2-5, the V gene TRBV4-3, with D perhaps assigned TRBD1 or TRBD2 (5 bases each). The CDR3 contains 14 residues. Germline assignment: CDR1 LGHNA and CDR2 YSLEER. The V end was cut by 0 bases, the J end by 7 bases, with 12 bases between.

CDR3 nucleotide sequence: TGCGCCAGCAGCTTCTCAGGGGGCGCACTCACTGAAGCTTTCTTT. It encodes CASSFSGGALTEAFF. The chain joins TRBV5-1 to TRBJ1-1; 8 bases fit TRBD1. V lost 2 bases, J lost 4 bases, and 7 bases stayed unmatched. Per the germline V gene, CDR1 is SGHRS and CDR2 is YFSETQ. The CDR3 extends over 15 amino acids.